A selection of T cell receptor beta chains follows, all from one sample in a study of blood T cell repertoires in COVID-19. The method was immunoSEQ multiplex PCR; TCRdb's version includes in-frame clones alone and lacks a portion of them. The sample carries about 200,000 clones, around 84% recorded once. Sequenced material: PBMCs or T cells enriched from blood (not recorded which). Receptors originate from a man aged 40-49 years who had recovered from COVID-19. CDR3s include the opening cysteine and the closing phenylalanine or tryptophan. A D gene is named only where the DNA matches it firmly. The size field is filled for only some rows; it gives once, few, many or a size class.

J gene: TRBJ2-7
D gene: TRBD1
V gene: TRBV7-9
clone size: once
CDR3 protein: CASSKWTGLWYEQYF
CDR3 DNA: TGTGCCAGCAGTAAGTGGACAGGTTTGTGGTACGAGCAGTACTTC

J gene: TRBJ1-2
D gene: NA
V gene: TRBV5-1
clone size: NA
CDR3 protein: CASSLSVALYGYTF
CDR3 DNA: TGCGCCAGCAGCTTAAGCGTGGCCCTCTATGGCTACACCTTC

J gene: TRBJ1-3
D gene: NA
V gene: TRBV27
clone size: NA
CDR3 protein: CASSPMGQGTGGNTIYF
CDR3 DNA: TGTGCCAGCAGTCCCATGGGGCAGGGGACGGGGGGAAACACCATATATTTT

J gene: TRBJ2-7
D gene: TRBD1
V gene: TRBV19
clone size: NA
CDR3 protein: CASSNRGQGAYEQYF
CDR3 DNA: TGTGCCAGTAGTAATCGGGGACAGGGGGCCTACGAGCAGTACTTC

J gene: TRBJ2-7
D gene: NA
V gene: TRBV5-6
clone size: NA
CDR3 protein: CASSLGIADSSYEQYF
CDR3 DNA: TGTGCCAGCAGCTTGGGTATAGCGGATAGCTCCTACGAGCAGTACTTC

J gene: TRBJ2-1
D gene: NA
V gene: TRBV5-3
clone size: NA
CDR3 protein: CARSLSADSYNEQFF
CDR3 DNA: TGTGCCAGAAGCCTAAGCGCCGACTCCTACAATGAGCAGTTCTTC

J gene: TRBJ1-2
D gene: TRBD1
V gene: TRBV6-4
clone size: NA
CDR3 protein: CASRHRGPVYGYTF
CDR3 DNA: TGTGCCAGCAGGCACAGGGGGCCTGTCTATGGCTACACCTTC

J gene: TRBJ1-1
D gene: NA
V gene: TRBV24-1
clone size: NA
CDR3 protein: CATSDTGRGAEAFF
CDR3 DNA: TGTGCCACCAGTGATACAGGGCGTGGGGCTGAAGCTTTCTTT

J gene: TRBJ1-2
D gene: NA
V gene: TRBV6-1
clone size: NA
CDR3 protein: CASSESGSYGYTF
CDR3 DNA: TGTGCCAGCAGTGAATCGGGTTCCTATGGCTACACCTTC

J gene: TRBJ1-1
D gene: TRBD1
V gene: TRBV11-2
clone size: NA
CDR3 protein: CASRVGQGWNTEAFF
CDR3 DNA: TGTGCCAGCAGGGTGGGACAGGGGTGGAACACTGAAGCTTTCTTT

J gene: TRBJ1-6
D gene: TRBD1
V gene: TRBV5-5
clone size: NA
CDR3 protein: CASSLSMDRGGSPLHF
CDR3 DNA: TGTGCCAGCAGCTTGTCCATGGACAGGGGAGGTTCACCCCTCCACTTT

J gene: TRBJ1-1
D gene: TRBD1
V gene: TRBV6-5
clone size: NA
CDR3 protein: CAGRTGMNTEAFF
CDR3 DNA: TGTGCCGGCAGGACAGGGATGAACACTGAAGCTTTCTTT

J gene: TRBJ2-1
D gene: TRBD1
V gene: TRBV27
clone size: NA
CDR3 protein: CASRMTGGGPEQFF
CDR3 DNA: TGTGCCAGCAGGATGACAGGGGGCGGCCCTGAGCAGTTCTTC

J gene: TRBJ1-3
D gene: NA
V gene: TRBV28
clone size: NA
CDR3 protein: CASSFTQSISGNTIYF
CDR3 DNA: TGTGCCAGCAGTTTCACCCAGTCCATCTCTGGAAACACCATATATTTT

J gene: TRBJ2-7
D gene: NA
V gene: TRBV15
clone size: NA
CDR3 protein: CATSSRTDRPYEQYF
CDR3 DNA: TGTGCCACCAGCAGTAGGACGGACAGACCCTACGAGCAGTACTTC

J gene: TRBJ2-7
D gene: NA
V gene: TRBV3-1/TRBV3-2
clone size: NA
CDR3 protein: CASSLRLSGAAYTMTYEQYF
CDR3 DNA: TGTGCCAGCAGCCTTCGACTTAGCGGTGCCGCCTACACCATGACCTACGAGCAGTACTTC

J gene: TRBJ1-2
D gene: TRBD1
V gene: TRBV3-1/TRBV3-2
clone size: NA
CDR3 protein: CASSQPTGGRNGYTF
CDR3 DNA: TGTGCCAGCAGCCAACCGACAGGGGGCAGGAATGGCTACACCTTC

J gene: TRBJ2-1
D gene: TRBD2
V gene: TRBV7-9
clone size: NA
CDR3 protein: CASSLAIWRTSGRANEQFF
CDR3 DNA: TGTGCCAGCAGCTTAGCTATTTGGAGAACTAGCGGGAGGGCCAATGAGCAGTTCTTC

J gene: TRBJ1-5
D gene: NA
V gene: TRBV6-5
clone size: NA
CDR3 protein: CASSPGGNQPQHF
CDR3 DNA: TGTGCCAGCAGCCCCGGGGGGAATCAGCCCCAGCATTTT

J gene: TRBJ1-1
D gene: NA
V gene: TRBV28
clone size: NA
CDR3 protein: CASSLVGEEAFF
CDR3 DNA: TGTGCCAGCAGTTTAGTAGGGGAGGAGGCTTTCTTT

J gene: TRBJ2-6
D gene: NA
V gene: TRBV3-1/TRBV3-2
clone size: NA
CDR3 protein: CASSQRVGVGANVLTF
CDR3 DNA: TGTGCCAGCAGCCAAAGAGTAGGGGTTGGGGCCAACGTCCTGACTTTC

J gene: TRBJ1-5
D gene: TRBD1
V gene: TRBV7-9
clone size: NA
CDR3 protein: CASSLVGGHDQPQHF
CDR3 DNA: TGTGCCAGCAGCTTAGTAGGGGGCCATGATCAGCCCCAGCATTTT

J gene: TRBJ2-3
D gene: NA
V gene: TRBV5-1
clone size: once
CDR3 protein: CASSFGLTTDTQYF
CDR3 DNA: TGCGCCAGCAGCTTTGGGCTTACCACAGATACGCAGTATTTT

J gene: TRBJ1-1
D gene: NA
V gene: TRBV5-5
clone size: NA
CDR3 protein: CASSLHMNTEAFF
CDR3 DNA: TGTGCCAGCAGCCTTCACATGAACACTGAAGCTTTCTTT

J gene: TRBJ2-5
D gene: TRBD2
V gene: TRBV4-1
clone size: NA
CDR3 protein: CATASGSGETQYF
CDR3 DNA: TGCGCCACCGCTAGCGGGAGTGGTGAGACCCAGTACTTC

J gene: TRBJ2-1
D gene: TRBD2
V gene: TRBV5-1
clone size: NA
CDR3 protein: CASSTGLAGGNEQFF
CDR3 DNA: TGCGCCAGCAGCACCGGACTAGCGGGAGGAAATGAGCAGTTCTTC

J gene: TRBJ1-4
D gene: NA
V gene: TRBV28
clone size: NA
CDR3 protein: CASSSGTMYEKLFF
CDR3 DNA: TGTGCCAGCAGTTCCGGGACAATGTATGAAAAACTGTTTTTT

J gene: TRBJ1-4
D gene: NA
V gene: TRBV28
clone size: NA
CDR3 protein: CASSLGRGEKLFF
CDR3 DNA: TGTGCCAGCAGTTTGGGCAGAGGGGAAAAACTGTTTTTT

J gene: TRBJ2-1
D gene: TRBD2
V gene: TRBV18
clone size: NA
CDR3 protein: CASSLTGTRDNEQFF
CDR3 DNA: TGTGCCAGCTCACTGACCGGGACTAGAGATAATGAGCAGTTCTTC

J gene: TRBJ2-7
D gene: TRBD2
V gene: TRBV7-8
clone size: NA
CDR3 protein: CASSEVAGGPEEQYF
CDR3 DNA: TGTGCCAGCAGCGAAGTGGCGGGAGGGCCAGAAGAGCAGTACTTC

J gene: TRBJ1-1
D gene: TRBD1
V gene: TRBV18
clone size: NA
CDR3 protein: CASSDRGQWVFF
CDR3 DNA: TGTGCCAGCTCGGATCGGGGACAGTGGGTTTTCTTT

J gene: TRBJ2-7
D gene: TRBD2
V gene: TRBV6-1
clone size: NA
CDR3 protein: CASSESRERGEQYF
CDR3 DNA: TGTGCCAGCAGTGAATCGCGGGAGCGGGGCGAGCAGTACTTC

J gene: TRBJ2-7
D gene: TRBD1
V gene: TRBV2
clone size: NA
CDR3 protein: CASSLTGVTYEQYF
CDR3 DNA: TGTGCCAGCAGCCTGACAGGGGTAACCTACGAGCAGTACTTC

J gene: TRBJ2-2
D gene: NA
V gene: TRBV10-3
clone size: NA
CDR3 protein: CAISEINTGELFF
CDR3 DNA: TGTGCCATCAGTGAGATAAACACCGGGGAGCTGTTTTTT

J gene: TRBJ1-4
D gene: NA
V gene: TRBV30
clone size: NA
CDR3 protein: CAWSVGLRGEKLFF
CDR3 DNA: TGTGCCTGGAGTGTAGGTTTGCGCGGTGAAAAACTGTTTTTT

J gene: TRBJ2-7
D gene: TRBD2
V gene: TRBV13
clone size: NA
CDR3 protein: CASSVGLAGAYEQYF
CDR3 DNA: TGTGCCAGCAGCGTGGGACTAGCGGGGGCCTACGAGCAGTACTTC

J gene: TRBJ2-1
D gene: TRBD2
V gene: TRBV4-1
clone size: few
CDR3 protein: CASSHATSGRMNEQFF
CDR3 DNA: TGCGCCAGCAGCCATGCAACTAGCGGGAGAATGAATGAGCAGTTCTTC

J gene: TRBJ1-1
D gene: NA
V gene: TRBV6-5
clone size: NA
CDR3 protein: CASSLTGPNTEAFF
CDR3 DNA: TGTGCCAGCAGTTTGACAGGACCGAACACTGAAGCTTTCTTT

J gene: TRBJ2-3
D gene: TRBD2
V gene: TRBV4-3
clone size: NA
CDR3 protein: CASSRAGGPGDTQYF
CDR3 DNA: TGCGCCAGCAGCCGAGCGGGAGGGCCTGGAGATACGCAGTATTTT

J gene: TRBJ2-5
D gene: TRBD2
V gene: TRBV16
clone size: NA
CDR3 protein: CASSQLASGRPQGTQYF
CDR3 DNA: TGTGCCAGCAGCCAATTGGCCAGCGGGAGGCCTCAGGGGACCCAGTACTTC

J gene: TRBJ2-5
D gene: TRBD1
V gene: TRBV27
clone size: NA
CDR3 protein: CASSLTGQGMRETQYF
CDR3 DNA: TGTGCCAGCAGTTTAACGGGACAGGGGATGAGAGAGACCCAGTACTTC

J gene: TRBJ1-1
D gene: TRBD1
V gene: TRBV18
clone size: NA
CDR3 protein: CASSPRGMNTEAFF
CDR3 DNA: TGTGCCAGCTCACCCAGGGGGATGAACACTGAAGCTTTCTTT

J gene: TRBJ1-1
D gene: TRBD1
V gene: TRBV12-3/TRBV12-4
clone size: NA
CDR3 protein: CASSYDRGTEAFF
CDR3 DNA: TGTGCCAGCAGTTATGACAGGGGCACTGAAGCTTTCTTT

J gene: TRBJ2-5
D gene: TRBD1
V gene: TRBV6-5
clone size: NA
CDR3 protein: CATGTGGETQYF
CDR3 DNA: TGTGCCACAGGGACAGGCGGGGAGACCCAGTACTTC

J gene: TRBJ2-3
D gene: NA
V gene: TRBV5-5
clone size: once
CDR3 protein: CASRLRLGTDTQYF
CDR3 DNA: TGTGCCAGCAGACTACGGTTGGGCACAGATACGCAGTATTTT

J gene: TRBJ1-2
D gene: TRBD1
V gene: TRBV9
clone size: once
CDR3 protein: CASSVGTGLPYGYTF
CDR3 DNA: TGTGCCAGCAGCGTAGGGACAGGACTACCCTATGGCTACACCTTC

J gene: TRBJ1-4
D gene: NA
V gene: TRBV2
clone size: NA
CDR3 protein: CASNGGLTNEKLFF
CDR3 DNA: TGTGCCAGCAACGGGGGGTTGACTAATGAAAAACTGTTTTTT

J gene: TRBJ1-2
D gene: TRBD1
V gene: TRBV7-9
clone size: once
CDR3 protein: CAIPTGGIPYGYTF
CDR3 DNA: TGTGCCATTCCGACAGGGGGCATCCCCTATGGCTACACCTTC

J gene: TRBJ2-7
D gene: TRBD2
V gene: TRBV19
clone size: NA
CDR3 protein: CASIWTSPEQYF
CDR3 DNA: TGTGCCAGTATATGGACTAGCCCCGAGCAGTACTTC

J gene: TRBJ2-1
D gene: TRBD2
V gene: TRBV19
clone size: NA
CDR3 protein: CASSMRLAGATRDEQFF
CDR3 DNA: TGTGCCAGTAGTATGAGACTAGCGGGAGCTACGAGGGATGAGCAGTTCTTC

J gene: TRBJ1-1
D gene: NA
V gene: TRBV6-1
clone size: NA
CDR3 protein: CASSERTGVRNTEAFF
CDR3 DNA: TGTGCCAGCAGTGAAAGGACGGGGGTTCGAAACACTGAAGCTTTCTTT

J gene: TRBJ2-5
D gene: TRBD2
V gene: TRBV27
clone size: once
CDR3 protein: CASSLSLGGRAETQYF
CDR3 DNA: TGTGCCAGCAGTTTATCGCTTGGCGGGAGGGCGGAGACCCAGTACTTC

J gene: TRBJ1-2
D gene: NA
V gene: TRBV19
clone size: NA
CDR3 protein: CASSITGGYTF
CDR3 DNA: TGTGCCAGTAGTATAACAGGGGGCTACACCTTC